These 14 T cell receptor beta chains came from one sample sequenced in a study of blood T cells in healthy people across ages. Primed by a sample-barcoded 5' primer and a J-beta primer mix, a second PCR proceeded for about 6 to 11 cycles. MiXCR was run by TCRdb on the 5' RACE reads, yielding one entry per CDR3 protein. The table includes around 580,000 distinct CDR3 sequences, less than 60% detected once. What was sequenced was blood. The receptors were gathered from an elderly man in good health.

Notes on this clonotype: One junction end disagrees with the germline gene, perhaps due to a read error. The chain employs TRBV20-1 and TRBJ2-4, with D possibly matching TRBD1 (5 bases). The CDR3 spans 15 residues. Germline V lookup: CDR1 DFQATT, CDR2 SNEGSKA (reference sequence). In DNA, the CDR3 is TGCGGTGCTAGAGATTCCAGTCAGGGTACAAACATTCAGTACTTC. Translation gives CGARDSSQGTNIQYF.

The rearrangement uses TRBV7-2 and TRBJ1-2; no clear D gene. V lost 0 bases and J 4 bases, leaving 9 bases between the germline ends. The germline CDR1 and CDR2 sequences are SGHTA and FQGNSA. The CDR3 loop spans 14 amino acids. CDR3 amino acids: CASSLARLSYGYTF. The CDR3 bases are TGTGCCAGCAGCTTAGCCCGGCTCAGCTATGGCTACACCTTC.

This clonotype was counted only a few times. This chain connects TRBV2 to TRBJ2-1; D remains ambiguous. The length of the CDR3 is 15 residues. CDR1 SNHLY and CDR2 FYNNEI come from the germline V gene. Trimming took 5 bases from V and 0 from J, leaving 11 bases between them. This chain's CDR3 is CASSHDQTSYNEQFF. The CDR3 DNA is TGTGCCAGCAGTCACGACCAAACCTCCTACAATGAGCAGTTCTTC.

The chain combines TRBV7-9 with TRBJ2-2; perhaps TRBD2 as D (5 bases). This CDR3 contains 15 residues. Germline-derived CDR1 and CDR2 are SEHNR and FQNEAQ (reference sequence). The V and J ends lost 3 bases and 0 bases respectively, with 8 bases between them. CDR3 DNA: TGTGCCAGCAGCTTGGACGGGGCGAACACCGGGGAGCTGTTTTTT. Protein sequence: CASSLDGANTGELFF.

This clonotype was counted only a few times. The chain carries TRBV6-2 or TRBV6-3 and TRBJ2-1; TRBD2 matches 7 bases. The CDR3 length is 13 residues. Germline assignment: CDR1 MNHEY and CDR2 SVGEGT. With 6 bases clipped from V and 7 bases from J, the junction kept 6 bases outside the gene matches. The CDR3: CASRAGVLNEQFF. The CDR3 nucleotides are TGTGCCAGCAGGGCGGGAGTATTGAATGAGCAGTTCTTC.

The rearrangement uses TRBV10-2 and TRBJ1-2; possible D gene TRBD1, 6 bases. V was clipped by 6 bases and J by 4 bases, with 12 bases between them. Germline lookup yields CDR1 WSHSY and CDR2 SAAADI. This CDR3 has 13 residues. Here the CDR3 reads CASSAQTGYGYTF. CDR3 coding DNA: TGCGCCAGCAGCGCTCAGACAGGCTATGGCTACACCTTC.

In this sample, this clonotype turned up a few times. V gene TRBV4-3 combines with J gene TRBJ2-3; D is uncertain. Trimming removed 3 bases from V and 0 bases from J, with 10 bases in between. The germline gives CDR1 LGHNA, CDR2 YSLEER. The CDR3 is made up of 15 amino acids. CDR3 DNA sequence: TGCGCCAGCAGCCATACAAAAGGGAGCACAGATACGCAGTATTTT. Translating gives CASSHTKGSTDTQYF.

The V gene is TRBV12-3 or TRBV12-4, the J gene TRBJ2-5; TRBD2 matches 7 bases. Trimming removed 6 bases from V and 3 bases from J; junction bases left unmatched: 7. The CDR3 is 14 amino acids. As DNA, the CDR3 is TGTGCCAGCAGCGGCGGGGGAAACGAAGAGACCCAGTACTTC. Protein: CASSGGGNEETQYF.

The table lists this clonotype with a few counts. This sequence joins TRBV7-2 and TRBJ2-7, with D perhaps being TRBD1 or TRBD2 (5 bases each). Deletions cut 5 bases from V and 2 bases from J, with 16 bases between. CDR1 is SGHTA, CDR2 FQGNSA, per germline. The CDR3 loop spans 15 amino acids. The CDR3 DNA reads TGTGCCAGCAGCCCCCGGGACCCCCTGACCTACGAGCAGTACTTC. It specifies CASSPRDPLTYEQYF.

This rearrangement joins TRBV11-1 to TRBJ1-1, with D possibly matching TRBD1 (5 bases). Trimming stripped 3 bases from V and 4 bases from J, with 18 bases between. The CDR3 has 16 residues. From germline, CDR1 is SGHAT and CDR2 FQDESV (reference sequence). The CDR3 nucleotides read TGTGCCAGCAGCTTGGGGCCGGGCGGTCTTGGCACTGAAGCTTTCTTT. Translating gives CASSLGPGGLGTEAFF.

This clonotype has only a few counts. The chain carries TRBV10-2 and TRBJ1-2; possibly TRBD1 for D (6 bases). This CDR3 is 15 amino acids long. The V and J ends lost 2 bases and 3 bases respectively, with 13 bases between them. Germline CDR1 is WSHSY and CDR2 is SAAADI. DNA of the CDR3: TGCGCCAGCAGTGAGGCTGGCCCAGGGGACTATGGCTACACCTTC. Protein product: CASSEAGPGDYGYTF.

The V and J genes are TRBV6-5 and TRBJ2-2; D remains ambiguous. Per germline, CDR1 MNHEY and CDR2 SVGAGI. This CDR3 is 14 amino acids long. Deletions cut 10 bases from V and 1 base from J, with 13 bases between. This chain's CDR3 is CANRVPGNTGELFF. CDR3 sequence (DNA): TGTGCCAACAGAGTGCCCGGGAACACCGGGGAGCTGTTTTTT.

The chain uses TRBV27 and TRBJ2-7; TRBD1 matches at 9 bases. Germline V gene sequence: CDR1 MNHEY, CDR2 SMNVEV (reference sequence). The CDR3 contains 16 residues. The ends lost 5 bases at V and 6 bases at J; junction bases unmatched: 14. Here the CDR3 DNA reads TGTGCCAGCAGTAACATCCTCGGGACAGGGAAGCGCGAGCAGTACTTC. It specifies CASSNILGTGKREQYF.

The chain links TRBV9 to TRBJ2-7; D not certain. Trimming cost V 0 bases and J 3 bases, with 10 bases left between them. In germline, CDR1 is SGDLS, CDR2 YYNGEE. This CDR3 region has 14 residues. CDR3 DNA: TGTGCCAGCAGCGTAGGCCCCAACTTCTACGAGCAGTACTTC. Its protein product is CASSVGPNFYEQYF.